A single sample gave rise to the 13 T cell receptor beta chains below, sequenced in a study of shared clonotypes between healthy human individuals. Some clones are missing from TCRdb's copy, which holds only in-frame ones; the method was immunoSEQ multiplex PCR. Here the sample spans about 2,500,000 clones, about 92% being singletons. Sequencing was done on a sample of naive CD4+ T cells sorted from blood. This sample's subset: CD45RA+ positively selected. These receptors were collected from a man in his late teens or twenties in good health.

The CDR3 region has the DNA TGTGCCAGCCCCAACGGACGGATGGCCTCCGAGCAGTACTTC. Amino acids: CASPNGRMASEQYF. The rearrangement uses TRBV6-5 and TRBJ2-7; the D is unclear. The CDR3 totals 14 residues. V was cut by 8 bases and J by 6 bases, with 20 bases left in between. CDR1 MNHEY and CDR2 SVGAGI come from the germline V gene.

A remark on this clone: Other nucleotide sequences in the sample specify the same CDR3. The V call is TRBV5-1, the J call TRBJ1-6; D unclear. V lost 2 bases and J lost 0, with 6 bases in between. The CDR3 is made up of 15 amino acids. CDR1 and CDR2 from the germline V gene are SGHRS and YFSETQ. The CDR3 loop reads CASSLEGSYNSPLHF. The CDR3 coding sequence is TGCGCCAGCAGCTTAGAGGGCTCCTATAATTCACCCCTCCACTTT. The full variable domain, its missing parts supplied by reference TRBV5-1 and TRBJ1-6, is KAGVTQTPRYLIKTRGQQVTLSCSPISGHRSVSWYQQTPGQGLQFLFEYFSETQRNKGNFPGRFSGRQFSNSRSEMNVSTLELGDSALYLCASSLEGSYNSPLHFGNGTRLTVT.

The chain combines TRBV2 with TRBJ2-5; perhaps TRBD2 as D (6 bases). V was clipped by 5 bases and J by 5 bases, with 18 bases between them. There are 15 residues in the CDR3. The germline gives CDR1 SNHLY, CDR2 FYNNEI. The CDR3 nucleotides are TGTGCCAGCAGTTCTTCTTCGGGACTGGTGGAGACCCAGTACTTC. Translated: CASSSSSGLVETQYF. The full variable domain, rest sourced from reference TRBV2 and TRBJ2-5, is EPEVTQTPSHQVTQMGQEVILRCVPISNHLYFYWYRQILGQKVEFLVSFYNNEISEKSEIFDDQFSVERPDGSNFTLKIRSTKLEDSAMYFCASSSSSGLVETQYFGPGTRLLVL.

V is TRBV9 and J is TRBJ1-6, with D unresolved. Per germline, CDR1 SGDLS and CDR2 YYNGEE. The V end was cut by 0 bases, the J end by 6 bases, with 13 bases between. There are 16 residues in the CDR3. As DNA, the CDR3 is TGTGCCAGCAGCGTAGACCGGGCTCGCGGTAATTCACCCCTCCACTTT. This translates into CASSVDRARGNSPLHF.

CDR3 in DNA: TGTGCCAGCAGCTTAGCGTATCGGGATGAAGCTTTCTTT. This encodes CASSLAYRDEAFF. The chain recombines TRBV7-2 with TRBJ1-1; D unclear. The length of the CDR3 is 13 residues. Germline V gives CDR1 SGHTA, CDR2 FQGNSA. V shed 0 bases and J shed 7 bases, with 9 bases lying between them.

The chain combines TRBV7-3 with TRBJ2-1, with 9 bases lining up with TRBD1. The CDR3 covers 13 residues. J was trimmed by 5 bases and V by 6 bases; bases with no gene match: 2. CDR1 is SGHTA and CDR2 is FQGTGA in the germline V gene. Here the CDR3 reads CASSRDRDNEQFF. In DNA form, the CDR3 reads TGTGCCAGCAGTCGGGACAGGGACAATGAGCAGTTCTTC.

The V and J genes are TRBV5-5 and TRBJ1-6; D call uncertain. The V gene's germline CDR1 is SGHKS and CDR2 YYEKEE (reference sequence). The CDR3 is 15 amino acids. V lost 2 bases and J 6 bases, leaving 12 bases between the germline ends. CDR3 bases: TGTGCCAGCAGCTTTGGAGGAGGTTTTAATTCACCCCTCCACTTT. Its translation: CASSFGGGFNSPLHF.

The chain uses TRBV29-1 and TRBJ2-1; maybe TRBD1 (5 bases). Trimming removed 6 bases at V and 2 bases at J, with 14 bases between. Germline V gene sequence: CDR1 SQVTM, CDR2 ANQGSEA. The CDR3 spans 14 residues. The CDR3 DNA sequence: TGCAGCGTGGGTGGGGCCGCAACCTACAATGAGCAGTTCTTC. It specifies CSVGGAATYNEQFF.

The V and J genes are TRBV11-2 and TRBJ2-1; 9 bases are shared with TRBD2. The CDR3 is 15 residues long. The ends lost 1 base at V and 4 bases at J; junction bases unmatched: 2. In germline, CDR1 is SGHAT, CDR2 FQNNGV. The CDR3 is CASSLVAGVYNEQFF. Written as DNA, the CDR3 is TGTGCCAGCAGCTTAGTAGCGGGAGTTTACAATGAGCAGTTCTTC.

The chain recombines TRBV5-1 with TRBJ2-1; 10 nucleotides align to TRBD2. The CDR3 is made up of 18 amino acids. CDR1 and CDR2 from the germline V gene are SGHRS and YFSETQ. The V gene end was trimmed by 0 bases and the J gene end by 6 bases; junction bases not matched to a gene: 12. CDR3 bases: TGCGCCAGCAGCTTGGGATATCGGACTAAGCGGGAGGGCAATGAGCAGTTCTTC. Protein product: CASSLGYRTKREGNEQFF.

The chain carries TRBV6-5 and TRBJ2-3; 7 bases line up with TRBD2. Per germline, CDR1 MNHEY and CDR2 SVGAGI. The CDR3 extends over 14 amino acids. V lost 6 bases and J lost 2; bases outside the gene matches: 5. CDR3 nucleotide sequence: TGTGCCAGCAGACTGGGGACTAACACAGATACGCAGTATTTT. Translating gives CASRLGTNTDTQYF.

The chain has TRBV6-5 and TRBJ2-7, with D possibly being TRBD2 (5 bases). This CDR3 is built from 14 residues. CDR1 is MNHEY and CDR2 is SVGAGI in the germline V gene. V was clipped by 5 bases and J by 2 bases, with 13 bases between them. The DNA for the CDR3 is TGTGCCAGCAGTCCCTTACTAGAGACCTACGAGCAGTACTTC. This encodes CASSPLLETYEQYF.

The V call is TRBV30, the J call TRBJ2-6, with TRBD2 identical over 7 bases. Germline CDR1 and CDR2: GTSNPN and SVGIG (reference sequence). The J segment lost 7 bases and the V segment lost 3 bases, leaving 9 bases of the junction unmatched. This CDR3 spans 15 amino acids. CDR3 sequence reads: CAWRGGNRSANVLTF. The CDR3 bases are TGTGCCTGGAGGGGGGGGAACAGGAGCGCCAACGTCCTGACTTTC. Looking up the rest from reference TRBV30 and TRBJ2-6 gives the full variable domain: SQTIHQWPATLVQPVGSPLSLECTVEGTSNPNLYWYRQAAGRGLQLLFYSVGIGQISSEVPQNLSASRPQDRQFILSSKKLLLSDSGFYLCAWRGGNRSANVLTFGAGSRLTVL.